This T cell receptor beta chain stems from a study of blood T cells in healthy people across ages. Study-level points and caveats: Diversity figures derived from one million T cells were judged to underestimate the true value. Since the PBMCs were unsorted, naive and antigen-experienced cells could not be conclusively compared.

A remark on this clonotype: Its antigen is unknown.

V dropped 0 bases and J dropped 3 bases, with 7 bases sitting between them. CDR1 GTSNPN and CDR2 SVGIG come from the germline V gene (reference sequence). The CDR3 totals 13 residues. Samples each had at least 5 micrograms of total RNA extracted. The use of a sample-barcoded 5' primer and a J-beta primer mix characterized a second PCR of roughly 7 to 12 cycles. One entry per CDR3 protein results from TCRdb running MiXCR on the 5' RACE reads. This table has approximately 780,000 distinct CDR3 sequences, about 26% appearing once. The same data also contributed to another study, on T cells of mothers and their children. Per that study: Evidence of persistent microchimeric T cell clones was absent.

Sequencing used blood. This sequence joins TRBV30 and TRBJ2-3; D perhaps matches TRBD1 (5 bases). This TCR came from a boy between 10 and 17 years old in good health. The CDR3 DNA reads TGTGCCTGGAGTGTAAAGGGGACAGATACGCAGTATTTT. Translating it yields CAWSVKGTDTQYF.